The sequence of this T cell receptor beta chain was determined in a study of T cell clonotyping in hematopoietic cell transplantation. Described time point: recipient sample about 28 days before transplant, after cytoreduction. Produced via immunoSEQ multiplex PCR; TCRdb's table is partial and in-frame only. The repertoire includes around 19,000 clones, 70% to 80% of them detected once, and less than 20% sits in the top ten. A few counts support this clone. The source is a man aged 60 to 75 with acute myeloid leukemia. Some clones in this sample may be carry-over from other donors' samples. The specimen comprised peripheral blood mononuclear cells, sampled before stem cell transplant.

CDR3 sequence (DNA): TGTGCCAGCAGTGAGCAGGGAGTCACTGAAGCTTTCTTT. It specifies CASSEQGVTEAFF. The rearrangement joins TRBV25-1 to TRBJ1-1; possible D gene TRBD1, 5 bases. CDR3 length equals 13 residues. Trimming took 3 bases from V and 4 from J, leaving 9 bases between them. Germline V gene lookup returns CDR1 MGHDK and CDR2 SYGVNS.